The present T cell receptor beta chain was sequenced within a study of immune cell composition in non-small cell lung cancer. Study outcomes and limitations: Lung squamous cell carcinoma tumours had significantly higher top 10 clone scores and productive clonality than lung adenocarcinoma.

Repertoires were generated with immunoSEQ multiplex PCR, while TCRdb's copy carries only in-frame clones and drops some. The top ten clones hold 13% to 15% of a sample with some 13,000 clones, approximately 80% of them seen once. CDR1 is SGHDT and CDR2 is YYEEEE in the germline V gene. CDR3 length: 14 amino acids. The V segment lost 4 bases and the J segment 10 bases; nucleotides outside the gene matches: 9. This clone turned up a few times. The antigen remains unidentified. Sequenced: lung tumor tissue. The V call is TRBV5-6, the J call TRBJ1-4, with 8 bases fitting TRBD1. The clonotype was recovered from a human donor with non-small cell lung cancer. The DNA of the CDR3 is TGTGCCAGCAGCATGGGGACAGGCTGGGTAAAACTGTTTTTT. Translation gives CASSMGTGWVKLFF.